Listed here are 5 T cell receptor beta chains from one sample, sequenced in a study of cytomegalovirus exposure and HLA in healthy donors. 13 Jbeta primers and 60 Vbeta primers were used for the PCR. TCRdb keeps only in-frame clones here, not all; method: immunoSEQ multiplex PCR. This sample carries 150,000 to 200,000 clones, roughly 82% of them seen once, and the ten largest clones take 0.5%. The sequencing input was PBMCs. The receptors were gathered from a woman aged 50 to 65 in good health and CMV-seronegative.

The CDR3 DNA reads as TGTGCCAGCAGCGGGGACAGGGGCTCCTACGAGCAGTACTTC. Amino acids: CASSGDRGSYEQYF. This chain connects TRBV11-2 to TRBJ2-7; 10 positions match TRBD1. CDR3 size: 14 residues. Germline V CDR1 and CDR2: SGHAT, FQNNGV. After removal of 5 bases from V and 0 bases from J, the junction contained 1 base not matched to a gene.

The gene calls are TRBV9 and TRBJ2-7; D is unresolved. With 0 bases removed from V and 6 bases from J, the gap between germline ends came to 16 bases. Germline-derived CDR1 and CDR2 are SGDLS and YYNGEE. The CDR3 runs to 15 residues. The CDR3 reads CASSVDPLPLREQYF. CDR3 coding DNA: TGTGCCAGCAGCGTAGATCCCCTTCCCCTACGCGAGCAGTACTTC.

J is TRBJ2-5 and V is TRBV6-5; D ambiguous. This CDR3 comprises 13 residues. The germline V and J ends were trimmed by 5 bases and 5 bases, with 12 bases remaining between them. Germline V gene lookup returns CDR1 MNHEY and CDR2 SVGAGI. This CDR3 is CASSPSGTETQYF. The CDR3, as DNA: TGTGCCAGCAGTCCGTCGGGTACGGAGACCCAGTACTTC.

In nucleotides, the CDR3 is TGTGCCAGCAGTTTAAGGGGAACCCAGGGCTACACCTTC. Translation gives CASSLRGTQGYTF. The J gene is TRBJ1-2, the V gene TRBV28; D might be TRBD1 (5 bases). V was pared by 2 bases and J by 8 bases, with 12 bases between. The V gene's germline CDR1 is MDHEN and CDR2 SYDVKM. The length of the CDR3 is 13 residues.

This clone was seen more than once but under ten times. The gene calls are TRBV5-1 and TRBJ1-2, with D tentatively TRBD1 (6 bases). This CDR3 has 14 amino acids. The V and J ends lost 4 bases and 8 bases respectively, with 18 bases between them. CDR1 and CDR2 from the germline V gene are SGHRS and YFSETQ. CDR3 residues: CASSPKGTTGGYTF. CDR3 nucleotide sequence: TGCGCCAGCAGCCCGAAGGGGACAACGGGGGGCTACACCTTC.